This TCR beta chain was found in a study of T cell responses to AZD1222 COVID-19 vaccine. CDR3 length equals 13 residues. The V gene's germline CDR1 is SGHTA and CDR2 FQGNSA. V lost 4 bases and J lost 10, with 13 bases in between. Some clones are missing from TCRdb's copy, which holds only in-frame ones; the method was immunoSEQ multiplex PCR. The sample consists of some 150,000 clones, just under 95% of them appearing once. This TCR was recovered from an adult in good health. The input for sequencing was peripheral blood, taken on day 0 of AZD1222 vaccination. This chain uses TRBV7-2 with TRBJ1-4; tentatively, D is TRBD1 (6 bases). The CDR3 sequence is CASSSGVQGKLFF. The CDR3 DNA is TGTGCCAGCAGCTCGGGTGTACAGGGAAAACTGTTTTTT.